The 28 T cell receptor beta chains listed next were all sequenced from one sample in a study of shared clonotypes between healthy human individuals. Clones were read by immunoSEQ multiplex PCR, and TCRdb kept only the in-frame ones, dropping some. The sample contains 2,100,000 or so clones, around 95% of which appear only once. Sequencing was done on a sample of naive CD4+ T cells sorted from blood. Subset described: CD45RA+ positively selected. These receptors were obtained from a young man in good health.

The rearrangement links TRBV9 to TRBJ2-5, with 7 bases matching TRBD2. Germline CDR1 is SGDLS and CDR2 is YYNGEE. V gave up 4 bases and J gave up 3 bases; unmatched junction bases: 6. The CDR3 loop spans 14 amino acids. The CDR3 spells CASSPSGLKETQYF. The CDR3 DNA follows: TGTGCCAGCAGCCCGTCGGGACTAAAAGAGACCCAGTACTTC.

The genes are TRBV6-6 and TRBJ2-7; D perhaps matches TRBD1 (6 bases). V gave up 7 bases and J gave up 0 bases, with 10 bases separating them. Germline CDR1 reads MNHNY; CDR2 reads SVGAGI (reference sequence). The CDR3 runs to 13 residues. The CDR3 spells CASTGHISYEQYF. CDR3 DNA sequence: TGTGCCAGCACGGGACACATCTCCTACGAGCAGTACTTC.

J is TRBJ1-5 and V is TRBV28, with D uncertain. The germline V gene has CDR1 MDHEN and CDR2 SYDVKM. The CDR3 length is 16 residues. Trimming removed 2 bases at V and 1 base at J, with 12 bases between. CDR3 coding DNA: TGTGCCAGCAGTTTAGTTGGCACCCTAAGCAATCAGCCCCAGCATTTT. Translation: CASSLVGTLSNQPQHF.

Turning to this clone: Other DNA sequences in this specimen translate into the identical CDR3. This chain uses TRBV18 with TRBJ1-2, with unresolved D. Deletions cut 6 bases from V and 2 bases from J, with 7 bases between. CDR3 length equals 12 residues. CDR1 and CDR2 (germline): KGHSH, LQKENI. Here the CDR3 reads CASSDGNYGYTF. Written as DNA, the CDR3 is TGTGCCAGCTCCGACGGCAACTATGGCTACACCTTC.

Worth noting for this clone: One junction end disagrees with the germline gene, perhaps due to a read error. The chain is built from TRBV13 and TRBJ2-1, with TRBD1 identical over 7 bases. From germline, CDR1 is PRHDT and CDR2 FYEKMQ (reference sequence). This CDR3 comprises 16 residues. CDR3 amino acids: CASSLGSKTGYNEQFF. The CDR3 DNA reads TGTGCCAGCAGCCTAGGCTCCAAGACAGGGTACAATGAGCAGTTCTTC.

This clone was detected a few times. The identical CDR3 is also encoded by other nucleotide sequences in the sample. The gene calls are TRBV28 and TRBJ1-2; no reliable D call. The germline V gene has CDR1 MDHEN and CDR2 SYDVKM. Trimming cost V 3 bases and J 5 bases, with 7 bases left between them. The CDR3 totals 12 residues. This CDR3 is CASSFGGYGYTF. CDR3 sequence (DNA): TGTGCCAGCAGTTTCGGAGGTTATGGCTACACCTTC.

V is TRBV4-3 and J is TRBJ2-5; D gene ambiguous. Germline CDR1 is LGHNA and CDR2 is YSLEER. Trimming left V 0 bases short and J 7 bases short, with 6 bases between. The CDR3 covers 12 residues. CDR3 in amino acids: CASSQDFGTQYF. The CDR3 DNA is TGCGCCAGCAGCCAAGATTTCGGGACCCAGTACTTC.

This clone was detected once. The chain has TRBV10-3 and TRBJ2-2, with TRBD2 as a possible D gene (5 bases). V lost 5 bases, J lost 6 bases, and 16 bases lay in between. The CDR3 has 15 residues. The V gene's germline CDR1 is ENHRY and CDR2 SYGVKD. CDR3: CAISPSFLAPGELFF. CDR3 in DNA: TGTGCCATCAGTCCTAGCTTCCTGGCGCCCGGGGAGCTGTTTTTT.

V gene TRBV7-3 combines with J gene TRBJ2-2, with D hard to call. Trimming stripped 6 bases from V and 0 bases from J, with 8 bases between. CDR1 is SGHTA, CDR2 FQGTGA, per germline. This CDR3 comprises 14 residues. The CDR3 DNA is TGTGCCAGCAGAGAGGTCGCGAACACCGGGGAGCTGTTTTTT. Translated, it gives CASREVANTGELFF.

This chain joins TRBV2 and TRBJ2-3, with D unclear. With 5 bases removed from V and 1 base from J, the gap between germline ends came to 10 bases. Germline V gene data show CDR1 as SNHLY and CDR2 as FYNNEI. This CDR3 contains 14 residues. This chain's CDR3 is CASSIKTRTDTQYF. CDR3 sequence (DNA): TGTGCCAGCAGTATAAAGACCCGCACAGATACGCAGTATTTT.

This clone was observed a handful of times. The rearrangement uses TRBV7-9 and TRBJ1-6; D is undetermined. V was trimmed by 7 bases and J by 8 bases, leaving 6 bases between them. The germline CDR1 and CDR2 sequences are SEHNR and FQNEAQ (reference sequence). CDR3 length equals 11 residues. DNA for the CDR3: TGTGCCAGCAACAATGATTCACCCCTCCACTTT. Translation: CASNNDSPLHF.

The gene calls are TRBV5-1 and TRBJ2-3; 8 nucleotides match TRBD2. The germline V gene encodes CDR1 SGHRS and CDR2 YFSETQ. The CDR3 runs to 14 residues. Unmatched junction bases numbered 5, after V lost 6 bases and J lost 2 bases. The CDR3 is CASTAGGNTDTQYF. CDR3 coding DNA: TGCGCCAGCACGGCGGGAGGCAACACAGATACGCAGTATTTT.

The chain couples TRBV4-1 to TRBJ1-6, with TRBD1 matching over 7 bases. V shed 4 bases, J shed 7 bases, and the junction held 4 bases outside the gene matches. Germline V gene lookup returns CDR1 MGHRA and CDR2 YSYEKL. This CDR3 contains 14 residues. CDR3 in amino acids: CASSREQGNSPLHF. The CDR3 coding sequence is TGCGCCAGCAGCCGAGAACAGGGGAATTCACCCCTCCACTTT.

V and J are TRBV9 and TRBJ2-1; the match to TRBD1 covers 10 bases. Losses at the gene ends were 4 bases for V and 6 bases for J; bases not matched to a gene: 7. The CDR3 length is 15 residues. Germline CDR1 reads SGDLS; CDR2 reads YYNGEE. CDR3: CASSPGTGVGNEQFF. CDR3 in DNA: TGTGCCAGCAGCCCCGGGACAGGGGTCGGCAATGAGCAGTTCTTC.

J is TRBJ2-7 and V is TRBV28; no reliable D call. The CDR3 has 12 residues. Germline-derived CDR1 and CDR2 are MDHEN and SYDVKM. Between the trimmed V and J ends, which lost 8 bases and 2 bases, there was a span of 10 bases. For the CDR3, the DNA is TGTGCCAGCCGCAGCCGAGCCTACGAGCAGTACTTC. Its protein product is CASRSRAYEQYF.

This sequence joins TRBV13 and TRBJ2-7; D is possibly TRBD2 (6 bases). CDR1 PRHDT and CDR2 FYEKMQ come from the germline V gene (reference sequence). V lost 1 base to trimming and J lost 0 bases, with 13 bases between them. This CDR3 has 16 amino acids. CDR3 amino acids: CASSLALRDFSYEQYF. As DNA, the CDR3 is TGTGCCAGCAGCTTAGCGCTCCGGGACTTCTCCTACGAGCAGTACTTC.

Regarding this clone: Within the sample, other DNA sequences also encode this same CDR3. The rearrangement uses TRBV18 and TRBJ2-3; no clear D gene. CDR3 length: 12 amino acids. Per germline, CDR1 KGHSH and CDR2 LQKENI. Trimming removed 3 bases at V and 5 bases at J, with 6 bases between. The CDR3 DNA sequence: TGTGCCAGCTCACCTAAGGGAGATACGCAGTATTTT. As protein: CASSPKGDTQYF.

This CDR3 is CASSGPSPGLAVLRETQYF. Written as DNA, the CDR3 is TGTGCCAGCAGCGGACCTTCACCGGGACTAGCGGTTTTACGGGAGACCCAGTACTTC. This rearrangement joins TRBV9 to TRBJ2-5; 11 bases agree with TRBD2. V lost 3 bases to trimming and J lost 5 bases; unmatched junction nucleotides: 18. Germline lookup yields CDR1 SGDLS and CDR2 YYNGEE. The CDR3 has 19 amino acids.

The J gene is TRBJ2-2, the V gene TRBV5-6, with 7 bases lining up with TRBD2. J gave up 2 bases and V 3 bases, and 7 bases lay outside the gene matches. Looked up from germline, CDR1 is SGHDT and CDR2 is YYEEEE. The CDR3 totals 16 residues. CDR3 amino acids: CASSWWAAGNTGELFF. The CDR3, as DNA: TGTGCCAGCAGCTGGTGGGCAGCGGGAAACACCGGGGAGCTGTTTTTT. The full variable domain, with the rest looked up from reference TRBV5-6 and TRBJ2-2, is DAGVTQSPTHLIKTRGQQVTLRCSPKSGHDTVSWYQQALGQGPQFIFQYYEEEERQRGNFPDRFSGHQFPNYSSELNVNALLLGDSALYLCASSWWAAGNTGELFFGEGSRLTVL.

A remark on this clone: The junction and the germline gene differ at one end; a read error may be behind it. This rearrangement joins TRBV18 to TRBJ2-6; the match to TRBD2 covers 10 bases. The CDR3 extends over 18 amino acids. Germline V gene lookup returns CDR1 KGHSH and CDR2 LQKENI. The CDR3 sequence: CASSPLSGRAPGANVLTF. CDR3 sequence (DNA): TGTGCCAGCTCCCCACTGAGCGGGAGGGCCCCTGGGGCCAACGTCCTGACTTTC.

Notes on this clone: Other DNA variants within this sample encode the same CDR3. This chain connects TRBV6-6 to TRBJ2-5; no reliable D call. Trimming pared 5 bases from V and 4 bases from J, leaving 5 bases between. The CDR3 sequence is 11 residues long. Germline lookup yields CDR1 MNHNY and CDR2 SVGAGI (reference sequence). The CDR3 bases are TGTGCCAGCAGTCCGGCAGAGACCCAGTACTTC. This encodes CASSPAETQYF.

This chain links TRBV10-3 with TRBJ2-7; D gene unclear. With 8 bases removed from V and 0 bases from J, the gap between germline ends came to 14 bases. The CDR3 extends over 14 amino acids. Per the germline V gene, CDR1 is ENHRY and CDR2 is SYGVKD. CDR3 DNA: TGTGCCATCGCGGCCACGGATAGCTCCTACGAGCAGTACTTC. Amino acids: CAIAATDSSYEQYF.

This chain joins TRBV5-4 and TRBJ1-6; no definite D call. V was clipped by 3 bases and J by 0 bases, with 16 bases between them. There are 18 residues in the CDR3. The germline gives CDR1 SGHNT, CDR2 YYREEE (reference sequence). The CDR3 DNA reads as TGTGCCAGCAGCTCTTTGGTTGCCAGGAGCTCCTATAATTCACCCCTCCACTTT. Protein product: CASSSLVARSSYNSPLHF. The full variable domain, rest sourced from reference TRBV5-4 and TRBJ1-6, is ETGVTQSPTHLIKTRGQQVTLRCSSQSGHNTVSWYQQALGQGPQFIFQYYREEENGRGNFPPRFSGLQFPNYSSELNVNALELDDSALYLCASSSLVARSSYNSPLHFGNGTRLTVT.

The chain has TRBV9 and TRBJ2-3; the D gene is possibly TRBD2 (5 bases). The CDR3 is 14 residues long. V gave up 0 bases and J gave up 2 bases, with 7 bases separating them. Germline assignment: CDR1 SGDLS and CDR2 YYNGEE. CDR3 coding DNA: TGTGCCAGCAGCGTAGTCGGGGACACAGATACGCAGTATTTT. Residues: CASSVVGDTDTQYF.

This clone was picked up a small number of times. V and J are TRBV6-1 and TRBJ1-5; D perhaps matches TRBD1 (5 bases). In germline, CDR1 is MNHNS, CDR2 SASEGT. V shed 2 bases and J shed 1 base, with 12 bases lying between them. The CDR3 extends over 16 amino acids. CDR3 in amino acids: CASSESPAGSNQPQHF. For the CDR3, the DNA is TGTGCCAGCAGTGAATCGCCTGCAGGGAGCAATCAGCCCCAGCATTTT.

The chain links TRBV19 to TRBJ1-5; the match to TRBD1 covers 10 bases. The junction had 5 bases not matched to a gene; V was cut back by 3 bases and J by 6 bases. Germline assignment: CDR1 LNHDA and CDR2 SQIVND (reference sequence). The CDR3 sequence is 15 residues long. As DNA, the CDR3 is TGTGCCAGTAGTATCGGGACAGGGGAGGGTCAGCCCCAGCATTTT. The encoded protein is CASSIGTGEGQPQHF.

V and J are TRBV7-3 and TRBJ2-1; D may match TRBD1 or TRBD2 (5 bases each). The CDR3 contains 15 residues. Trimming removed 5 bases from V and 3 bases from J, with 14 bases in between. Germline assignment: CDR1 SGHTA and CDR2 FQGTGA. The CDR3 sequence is CASSPGVGRYNEQFF. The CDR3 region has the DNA TGTGCCAGCAGCCCCGGGGTGGGGCGCTACAATGAGCAGTTCTTC.

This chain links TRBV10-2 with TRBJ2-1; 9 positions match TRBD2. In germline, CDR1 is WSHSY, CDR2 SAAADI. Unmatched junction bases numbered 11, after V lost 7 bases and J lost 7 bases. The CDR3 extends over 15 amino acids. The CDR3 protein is CASMDAGGPPNEQFF. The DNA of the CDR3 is TGCGCCAGCATGGACGCGGGAGGGCCCCCTAATGAGCAGTTCTTC.